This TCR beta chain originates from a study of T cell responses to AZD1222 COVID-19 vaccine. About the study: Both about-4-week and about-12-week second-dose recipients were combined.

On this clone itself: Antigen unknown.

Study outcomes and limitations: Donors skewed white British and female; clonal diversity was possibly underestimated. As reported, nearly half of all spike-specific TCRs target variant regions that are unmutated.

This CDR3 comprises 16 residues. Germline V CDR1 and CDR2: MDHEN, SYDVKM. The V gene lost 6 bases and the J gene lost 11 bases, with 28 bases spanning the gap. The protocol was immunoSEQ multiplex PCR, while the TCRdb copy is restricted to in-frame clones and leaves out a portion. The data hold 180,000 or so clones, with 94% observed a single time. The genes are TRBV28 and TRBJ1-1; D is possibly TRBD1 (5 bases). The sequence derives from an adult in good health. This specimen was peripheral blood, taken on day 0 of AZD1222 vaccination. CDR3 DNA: TGTGCCAGCAGGTGGGACTTGGGGAAGAGGGAACTAGGGGCTTTCTTT. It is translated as CASRWDLGKRELGAFF.